Presented here are 21 T cell receptor beta chains from one specimen sequenced in a study of shared clonotypes between healthy human individuals. Sequencing was performed with immunoSEQ multiplex PCR; in TCRdb, only in-frame clones are kept and a portion is missing. This table holds 2 million to 3 million clones, 93% found once. Sequences were obtained from naive CD4+ T cells from PBMCs. Subset here: CD45RA+ positively selected. The receptors were sampled from a man in his late teens or twenties in good health. Some clones in this sample may be carry-over from other donors' samples.

Comment on this clone: An end of the junction differs from the germline gene, which may be a read error. V usage is TRBV5-4 and J usage is TRBJ2-7; no clear D gene. This CDR3 comprises 12 residues. Germline loops: CDR1 SGHNT, CDR2 YYREEE (reference sequence). The DNA of the CDR3 is TGTGCCAGCAGCCCGCGGTCCTCCGAGCAGTACTTC. It specifies CASSPRSSEQYF.

Comment on this clone: The sample has other DNA sequences that encode this CDR3 too. The chain links TRBV30 to TRBJ2-7, with unresolved D. Trimming removed 2 bases from V and 4 bases from J, with 6 bases in between. Germline V lookup: CDR1 GTSNPN, CDR2 SVGIG (reference sequence). The CDR3 covers 11 residues. In DNA, the CDR3 is TGTGCCTGGAGTCAGGAGTACGAGCAGTACTTC. Protein sequence: CAWSQEYEQYF.

The V call is TRBV5-1, the J call TRBJ2-1; 14 bases match TRBD2. The CDR3 has 19 amino acids. Per germline, CDR1 SGHRS and CDR2 YFSETQ. The V gene end was trimmed by 1 base and the J gene end by 0 bases; junction bases not matched to a gene: 6. The CDR3 region is CASSLRGTSGSGSYNEQFF. The CDR3 DNA reads as TGCGCCAGCAGCTTGAGGGGGACTAGCGGGAGCGGCTCCTACAATGAGCAGTTCTTC.

The J gene is TRBJ1-2, the V gene TRBV27; unclear D gene. Germline V gene data show CDR1 as MNHEY and CDR2 as SMNVEV (reference sequence). V lost 3 bases, J lost 0 bases, and 8 bases lay in between. The CDR3 loop spans 14 amino acids. DNA for the CDR3: TGTGCCAGCAGTTTGACGTGGGCTAACTATGGCTACACCTTC. Its protein is CASSLTWANYGYTF.

V gene TRBV9 combines with J gene TRBJ2-3; 15 bases are a match to TRBD2. Trimming at V came to 0 bases and at J to 2 bases, leaving 16 bases not matched to a gene. Germline CDR1 reads SGDLS; CDR2 reads YYNGEE. This CDR3 spans 22 amino acids. The CDR3 nucleotides read TGTGCCAGCAGCGTAGAGCACAGGGGACTAGCGGGAGGAGAGCATGTCACAGATACGCAGTATTTT. Its protein product is CASSVEHRGLAGGEHVTDTQYF.

V is TRBV19 and J is TRBJ1-3; D possibly corresponds to TRBD1 (6 bases). The V end lost 2 bases, the J end lost 2 bases, and 13 bases lay between the germline ends. Germline CDR1 is LNHDA and CDR2 is SQIVND (reference sequence). The CDR3 is 16 amino acids. CDR3 protein: CASSIKKTGTGNTIYF. DNA of the CDR3: TGTGCCAGTAGTATAAAGAAGACAGGCACTGGAAACACCATATATTTT.

V gene TRBV5-5 combines with J gene TRBJ2-6; 11 positions agree with TRBD1. The length of the CDR3 is 19 residues. The V gene's germline CDR1 is SGHKS and CDR2 YYEKEE (reference sequence). Trimming removed 0 bases from V and 2 bases from J; junction bases left unmatched: 7. This chain's CDR3 is CASSLAGQGAHTGANVLTF. DNA of the CDR3: TGTGCCAGCAGCTTGGCCGGACAGGGGGCTCATACTGGGGCCAACGTCCTGACTTTC.

The chain couples TRBV7-9 to TRBJ2-2; no clear D. Germline loops: CDR1 SEHNR, CDR2 FQNEAQ (reference sequence). Trimming pared 5 bases from V and 1 base from J, leaving 8 bases between. The CDR3 is made up of 14 amino acids. Here the CDR3 reads CASSPRQNTGELFF. Here the CDR3 DNA reads TGTGCCAGCAGCCCGAGACAGAACACCGGGGAGCTGTTTTTT.

The CDR3 DNA sequence: TGTGCCAGCAGCACTCAGGAGAACACTGAAGCTTTCTTT. It is translated as CASSTQENTEAFF. The gene calls are TRBV7-3 and TRBJ1-1; no firm D call. Germline lookup yields CDR1 SGHTA and CDR2 FQGTGA. V lost 5 bases, J lost 1 base, and 8 bases lay in between. The CDR3 covers 13 residues. Based on the CDR3 plus reference TRBV7-3 and TRBJ1-1, the full variable domain is GAGVSQTPSNKVTEKGKYVELRCDPISGHTALYWYRQSLGQGPEFLIYFQGTGAADDSGLPNDRFFAVRPEGSVSTLKIQRTERGDSAVYLCASSTQENTEAFFGQGTRLTVV.

The rearrangement joins TRBV6-4 to TRBJ2-1, with 9 positions matching TRBD1. J lost 10 bases, V lost 6 bases, and 13 bases had no gene match. CDR1 and CDR2 from the germline V gene are MRHNA and SNTAGT. CDR3 length: 15 residues. CDR3 sequence reads: CASSNQQGAQVEQFF. The CDR3, as DNA: TGTGCCAGCAGCAATCAACAGGGGGCCCAAGTCGAGCAGTTCTTC.

Worth noting for this clone: The junction does not match germline at one end; this may be a read error. This chain connects TRBV27 to TRBJ2-7; the match to TRBD1 covers 10 bases. Germline CDR1 reads MNHEY; CDR2 reads SMNVEV (reference sequence). The CDR3 runs to 11 residues. CDR3 sequence: CASSLKGQGWF. The CDR3 DNA sequence: TGTGCCAGCAGCCTGAAGGGACAGGGGTGGTTC.

The chain has TRBV2 and TRBJ2-3, with D perhaps TRBD2 (5 bases). Germline-derived CDR1 and CDR2 are SNHLY and FYNNEI. This CDR3 is built from 15 residues. V lost 4 bases and J 6 bases, leaving 17 bases between the germline ends. This chain's CDR3 is CASSGWGVSGDTQYF. CDR3 bases: TGTGCCAGCAGTGGGTGGGGAGTATCTGGGGATACGCAGTATTTT.

The gene calls are TRBV2 and TRBJ2-7, with 11 nucleotides matching TRBD2. CDR1 is SNHLY and CDR2 is FYNNEI in the germline V gene. V lost 7 bases, J lost 4 bases, and 6 bases stayed unmatched. CDR3 length: 14 amino acids. This chain's CDR3 is CASTGLAGGYEQYF. Here the CDR3 DNA reads TGTGCCAGCACTGGTCTAGCGGGGGGATACGAGCAGTACTTC.

The rearrangement links TRBV4-2 to TRBJ2-7; D may be TRBD1 (6 bases). The germline V and J ends were trimmed by 0 bases and 0 bases, with 9 bases remaining between them. This CDR3 is built from 15 residues. Germline V gene lookup returns CDR1 LGHNA and CDR2 YNFKEQ. CDR3 nucleotides: TGTGCCAGCAGCCAAGAAATGGGGGCCTCCTACGAGCAGTACTTC. Residues: CASSQEMGASYEQYF.

V gene TRBV7-2 combines with J gene TRBJ1-2; 9 positions agree with TRBD1. The germline CDR1 and CDR2 sequences are SGHTA and FQGNSA. The CDR3 has 16 residues. The V and J ends lost 5 bases and 3 bases, in that order; junction bases with no gene match: 10. CDR3: CASSPRQGDRDYGYTF. The CDR3 nucleotides read TGTGCCAGCAGCCCCCGACAGGGGGATCGTGACTATGGCTACACCTTC.

This sequence joins TRBV5-6 and TRBJ1-1, with D possibly being TRBD1 (5 bases). Deletions cut 0 bases from V and 0 bases from J, with 18 bases between. Germline V CDR1 and CDR2: SGHDT, YYEEEE. The CDR3 runs 18 residues. The CDR3, as DNA: TGTGCCAGCAGCTTGGCCCAGGGTGGGGGTCGGATGAACACTGAAGCTTTCTTT. It codes for CASSLAQGGGRMNTEAFF.

This chain joins TRBV28 and TRBJ2-1, with 15 bases matching TRBD2. CDR1 and CDR2 from the germline V gene are MDHEN and SYDVKM. V was clipped by 5 bases and J by 9 bases; unmatched bases: 5. The CDR3 spans 15 residues. CDR3 residues: CASSLGLAGGGEQFF. The CDR3, as DNA: TGTGCCAGCAGTCTTGGACTAGCGGGAGGGGGTGAGCAGTTCTTC.

V usage is TRBV21-1 and J usage is TRBJ2-3; the table calls TRBD2, which could not be checked here. TRBV21-1 is recorded as a pseudogene. The length of the CDR3 is 15 residues. The CDR3 protein is CASKGGKWDTDTQYF. DNA of the CDR3: TGTGCCAGCAAAGGAGGGAAGTGGGACACAGATACGCAGTATTTT.

The chain is built from TRBV29-1 and TRBJ2-1; no clear D gene. This CDR3 is built from 12 residues. Trimming removed 0 bases at V and 4 bases at J, with 4 bases between. CDR1 is SQVTM and CDR2 is ANQGSEA in the germline V gene. CDR3 residues: CSVEEGYNEQFF. The CDR3 coding sequence is TGCAGCGTTGAAGAGGGGTACAATGAGCAGTTCTTC.

The genes are TRBV14 and TRBJ2-5; D remains ambiguous. Germline values: CDR1 SGHDN, CDR2 FVKESK. Trimming pared 1 base from V and 4 bases from J, leaving 19 bases between. The CDR3 contains 17 residues. CDR3 nucleotides: TGTGCCAGCAGCCAAGGCTTTTCGGCCCTACCCAGAGAGACCCAGTACTTC. Translation gives CASSQGFSALPRETQYF. The full variable domain, with the rest looked up from reference TRBV14 and TRBJ2-5, is EAGVTQFPSHSVIEKGQTVTLRCDPISGHDNLYWYRRVMGKEIKFLLHFVKESKQDESGMPNNRFLAERTGGTYSTLKVQPAELEDSGVYFCASSQGFSALPRETQYFGPGTRLLVL.

The rearrangement uses TRBV11-3 and TRBJ2-1; 11 bases match TRBD2. The CDR3 has 15 residues. V lost 5 bases and J lost 6; bases outside the gene matches: 6. Germline CDR1 and CDR2: SGHNT and YENEEA. Here the CDR3 DNA reads TGTGCCAGCAGCCCCTTAGCGGGGGGGGGCAATGAGCAGTTCTTC. It translates to CASSPLAGGGNEQFF.